This entry concerns a single T cell receptor (beta chain). Its binding antigen is unknown. Qualities for individual bases were not recorded, and no much larger clone is one base off. Trimming costs V 0 bases and J 8 bases, and their ends lie 12 bases apart. Via the germline V gene, CDR1 is SGHRS and CDR2 YFSETQ. There are 14 amino acids in the CDR3, from cysteine to phenylalanine inclusive. Kept here is only the CDR3 DNA, which spans 42 bases and is read in frame from base 1. Collaborating institutions collected whole blood in K2EDTA tubes following their own protocols. Collaborator samples were shipped for TCRbeta analysis as frozen whole blood, isolated PBMCs, or DNA extracted from either sample type. The immunoSEQ Assay, a bias-controlled multiplex PCR, was used to amplify TCRbeta CDR3 regions from genomic DNA. On the authors' methods: Within the assay, amplification of reference gene primers was used to estimate how many nucleated cells each sample contained. To quantify the absolute abundance of each unique TCRbeta CDR3 rearrangement, sequence reads were collapsed and filtered. Productive Simpson clonality was computed per sample as the square root of Simpson's diversity index over productive rearrangements. TCRdb mirrors the immuneACCESS table, restricted to in-frame sequences. Some clones are absent from its copies; in checked studies, under half trace to an unresolved V gene, and the reason for the others is unknown. Clone size and V and J calls were adopted from that table, with D and trimming inferred from the DNA. The sample table lists 80,000 to 100,000 clones, about four fifths of them with a count of one. About a sixth of the sample is held by the ten biggest clonotypes.

The record originates from a study of blood T cell repertoires in COVID-19 (dated by TCRdb to the early 2020s). Regarding the research as a whole: Collaborator samples came from the United States, Italy and Spain and covered acute and convalescent phases of COVID-19. The prospective study material was composed of cDNA or gDNA derived from T cells, B-cell-depleted T cells, or PBMCs. The dataset comprised deeply sampled blood TCRbeta repertoires from subjects exposed to, actively infected with, or recovered from COVID-19. The repertoires were made available in a free public database intended to serve as a resource for research on the immune response to SARS-CoV-2. The samples were drawn from two sources: the first 160 participants of the ongoing ImmuneRACE study, and over 950 subjects contributed by 6 global collaborators. Nearly every sample came with metadata listing a de-identified subject ID, COVID-19 status, age in years and sex. Where available, HLA class I and class II types were taken from metadata supplied by the sample provider and were not determined by assay-based typing.

Broader findings and caveats from the paper: The amount of clinical and demographic metadata varied by source and participant and was provided uncurated.

The chain joins TRBV5-1 to TRBJ1-5; perhaps TRBD1 is the D gene, with 5 bases matching. The receptor was derived from a human donor in a cohort sampled during active COVID-19. The sample consisted of peripheral blood. DNA sequence: TGCGCCAGCAGCTTGGCAGGGTCTGGGGAGCCCCAGCATTTT. Its protein is CASSLAGSGEPQHF.